What follows are 6 T cell receptor beta chains derived from one specimen sequenced in a study of identical twins. Each CDR3 protein gets one entry after TCRdb re-called the 5' RACE reads with MiXCR. The sample consists of around 290,000 distinct CDR3 sequences, roughly 9.8% of them appearing once. Another study also made use of these data, one on yellow fever vaccine responses in identical twins.

The sample consisted of CD8+ T cells sorted from blood. These TCRs come from a woman under 30 in good health.

The chain links TRBV25-1 to TRBJ2-3; D call uncertain. V was clipped by 9 bases and J by 6 bases, with 7 bases between them. There are 10 residues in the CDR3. Per the germline V gene, CDR1 is MGHDK and CDR2 is SYGVNS. The CDR3 DNA sequence: TGTGCCAGTGAGAGTGATACGCAGTATTTT. Translated, it gives CASESDTQYF.

This clonotype was seen many times. The chain carries TRBV7-2 and TRBJ2-3, with D unclear. The CDR3 contains 13 residues. Trimming stripped 5 bases from V and 2 bases from J, with 8 bases between. In germline, CDR1 is SGHTA, CDR2 FQGNSA. The CDR3 reads CASSPVTTDTQYF. CDR3 DNA: TGTGCCAGCAGCCCGGTCACCACAGATACGCAGTATTTT.

This clonotype was detected ten times or more. The chain combines TRBV5-5 with TRBJ1-2; D remains ambiguous. Trimming stripped 0 bases from V and 1 base from J, with 7 bases between. From germline, CDR1 is SGHKS and CDR2 YYEKEE (reference sequence). This CDR3 region has 14 residues. Here the CDR3 DNA reads TGTGCCAGCAGCTTGGTGGCCGATAACTATGGCTACACCTTC. Protein sequence: CASSLVADNYGYTF.

This clonotype occurred many times. V is TRBV3-1 and J is TRBJ2-7; D may be TRBD1 (5 bases). CDR3 length: 13 residues. CDR1 is LGHDT and CDR2 is YNNKEL in the germline V gene (reference sequence). V was cut by 4 bases and J by 3 bases, with 10 bases left in between. In nucleotides, the CDR3 is TGTGCCAGCAGCCCCGACAGAGACTACGAGCAGTACTTC. Protein sequence: CASSPDRDYEQYF.

The chain uses TRBV9 and TRBJ2-5; D tentatively fits TRBD1 or TRBD2 (6 bases each). CDR3 size: 15 residues. In germline, CDR1 is SGDLS, CDR2 YYNGEE. Trimming stripped 0 bases from V and 4 bases from J, with 13 bases between. The CDR3 here is CASSVASGAGETQYF. CDR3 DNA: TGTGCCAGCAGCGTAGCGTCGGGGGCCGGAGAGACCCAGTACTTC.

The chain carries TRBV5-4 and TRBJ1-4; D is unresolved. The CDR3 contains 15 residues. The V and J ends lost 3 bases and 4 bases respectively, with 13 bases between them. Germline V CDR1 and CDR2: SGHNT, YYREEE (reference sequence). CDR3 amino acids: CASSSRTAFNEKLFF. The CDR3 DNA follows: TGTGCCAGCAGCTCGAGGACGGCCTTTAATGAAAAACTGTTTTTT.